A selection of T cell receptor beta chains follows, all from one sample in a study of CD8 T cells in ankylosing spondylitis. TCRdb called the 5' RACE reads again in MiXCR, with one record for every CDR3 protein. This sample yields some 100,000 distinct CDR3 sequences, of which about 7.7% are seen a single time; 9.9% belongs to the top ten. The sequencing sample was made of blood, either unsorted or a sorted T cell fraction (not recorded which). All receptors come from a male donor with ankylosing spondylitis or in good health (not recorded which). Both conserved end residues are part of each CDR3. The order of the fields is J gene, V gene, clone size, D gene, CDR3 protein, CDR3 DNA. D genes are given only for firm matches. Size is omitted from some rows. Given values are once, few, many or a class for expanded clones.

j_call: TRBJ1-1; v_call: TRBV19; clone_size: many; d_call: TRBD1; cdr3_aa: CASSYRDRGRKAFF; cdr3_nt: TGTGCCAGTAGTTACCGGGACAGGGGACGGAAAGCTTTCTTT
j_call: TRBJ1-1; v_call: TRBV7-6; clone_size: few; d_call: .; cdr3_aa: CASSLAGGSMNTEAFF; cdr3_nt: TGTGCCAGCAGCTTAGCGGGCGGCAGCATGAACACTGAAGCTTTCTTT
j_call: TRBJ1-3; v_call: TRBV12-3/TRBV12-4; clone_size: many; d_call: TRBD1; cdr3_aa: CASIPGQGWASSGNTIYF; cdr3_nt: TGTGCCAGCATACCGGGACAGGGGTGGGCCAGCTCTGGAAACACCATATATTTT
j_call: TRBJ1-4; v_call: TRBV11-2; clone_size: many; d_call: .; cdr3_aa: CASTEWVTATHLKNEKLFF; cdr3_nt: TGTGCCAGCACCGAGTGGGTAACCGCGACCCATCTCAAGAACGAAAAACTGTTTTTT
j_call: TRBJ2-2; v_call: TRBV28; clone_size: few; d_call: .; cdr3_aa: CASSPGRRTGELFF; cdr3_nt: TGTGCCAGCAGTCCAGGCAGGCGGACCGGGGAGCTGTTTTTT
j_call: TRBJ2-3; v_call: TRBV7-2; clone_size: few; d_call: .; cdr3_aa: CASSLLGYSTDTQYF; cdr3_nt: TGTGCCAGCAGCTTATTGGGATATAGCACAGATACGCAGTATTTT
j_call: TRBJ1-1; v_call: TRBV10-3; clone_size: many; d_call: TRBD1; cdr3_aa: CAITAGGNTEAFF; cdr3_nt: TGTGCCATCACTGCAGGGGGGAACACTGAAGCTTTCTTT
j_call: TRBJ2-1; v_call: TRBV25-1; clone_size: many; d_call: TRBD2; cdr3_aa: CASSESGLAPYNEQFF; cdr3_nt: TGTGCCAGCAGTGAATCCGGACTAGCGCCTTACAATGAGCAGTTCTTC
j_call: TRBJ1-2; v_call: TRBV27; clone_size: medium-sized; d_call: TRBD1; cdr3_aa: CASSSTTGVNYGYTF; cdr3_nt: TGTGCCAGCAGTTCTACGACAGGGGTTAACTATGGCTACACCTTC
j_call: TRBJ2-1; v_call: TRBV12-3/TRBV12-4; clone_size: many; d_call: TRBD2; cdr3_aa: CASSLGVGLENEQFF; cdr3_nt: TGTGCCAGCAGTTTAGGTGTGGGACTAGAGAATGAGCAGTTCTTC
j_call: TRBJ2-6; v_call: TRBV27; clone_size: many; d_call: .; cdr3_aa: CASRIRAGTFRSGANVLTF; cdr3_nt: TGTGCCAGCAGGATTAGAGCCGGGACTTTCCGCTCTGGGGCCAACGTCCTGACTTTC
j_call: TRBJ2-5; v_call: TRBV5-5; clone_size: many; d_call: .; cdr3_aa: CASDRGGETQYF; cdr3_nt: TGTGCCTCCGATCGGGGAGGAGAGACCCAGTACTTC
j_call: TRBJ1-5; v_call: TRBV4-2; clone_size: many; d_call: TRBD1; cdr3_aa: CASSQDGTGVNQPQHF; cdr3_nt: TGTGCCAGCAGCCAAGATGGGACAGGGGTTAATCAGCCCCAGCATTTT
j_call: TRBJ1-6; v_call: TRBV6-2/TRBV6-3; clone_size: once; d_call: .; cdr3_aa: CASSYSPGVYNSPLHF; cdr3_nt: TGTGCCAGCAGTTACTCACCAGGAGTCTATAATTCACCCCTCCACTTT
j_call: TRBJ2-7; v_call: TRBV12-3/TRBV12-4; clone_size: many; d_call: .; cdr3_aa: CASTQGRAYEQYF; cdr3_nt: TGTGCCAGCACACAGGGACGCGCCTACGAGCAGTACTTC
j_call: TRBJ2-1; v_call: TRBV7-9; clone_size: many; d_call: .; cdr3_aa: CASSLGANNEQFF; cdr3_nt: TGTGCCAGCAGCTTAGGAGCAAACAATGAGCAGTTCTTC
j_call: TRBJ1-1; v_call: TRBV12-3/TRBV12-4; clone_size: many; d_call: .; cdr3_aa: CASSPGRGGTEAFF; cdr3_nt: TGTGCCAGCAGCCCTGGCAGGGGTGGCACTGAAGCTTTCTTT
j_call: TRBJ2-7; v_call: TRBV28; clone_size: few; d_call: TRBD2; cdr3_aa: CASSWLAGSYEQYF; cdr3_nt: TGTGCCAGCAGCTGGCTAGCGGGGTCCTACGAGCAGTACTTC
j_call: TRBJ2-5; v_call: TRBV15; clone_size: many; d_call: TRBD2; cdr3_aa: CATSREGLAGETQYF; cdr3_nt: TGTGCCACCAGCAGAGAGGGACTAGCGGGAGAGACCCAGTACTTC
j_call: TRBJ2-1; v_call: TRBV7-3; clone_size: many; d_call: .; cdr3_aa: CASSRSGSAPNEQFF; cdr3_nt: TGTGCCAGCAGCCGTAGCGGAAGCGCTCCCAATGAGCAGTTCTTC
j_call: TRBJ1-3; v_call: TRBV5-6; clone_size: many; d_call: .; cdr3_aa: CASSRRITVRSGNTIYF; cdr3_nt: TGTGCCAGCAGCCGAAGGATAACAGTCCGCTCTGGAAACACCATATATTTT
j_call: TRBJ2-5; v_call: TRBV5-1; clone_size: many; d_call: .; cdr3_aa: CASSFRIQETQYF; cdr3_nt: TGCGCCAGCAGCTTCCGTATACAAGAGACCCAGTACTTC
j_call: TRBJ1-4; v_call: TRBV5-1; clone_size: many; d_call: .; cdr3_aa: CASSPGGTTEKLFF; cdr3_nt: TGCGCCAGCAGCCCGGGCGGGACAACGGAAAAACTGTTTTTT
j_call: TRBJ2-2; v_call: TRBV3-1; clone_size: .; d_call: .; cdr3_aa: CASTKDLRLAGTGELFF; cdr3_nt: TGTGCCAGCACCAAAGATCTCCGGCTAGCAGGGACCGGGGAGCTGTTTTTT
j_call: TRBJ2-5; v_call: TRBV10-3; clone_size: many; d_call: .; cdr3_aa: CAISPGDGETQYF; cdr3_nt: TGTGCCATCAGCCCGGGAGATGGAGAGACCCAGTACTTC
j_call: TRBJ2-7; v_call: TRBV7-9; clone_size: many; d_call: .; cdr3_aa: CASSPSSNRVYFYEQYF; cdr3_nt: TGTGCCAGCAGCCCCAGCTCCAATAGGGTCTACTTCTACGAGCAGTACTTC
j_call: TRBJ2-7; v_call: TRBV7-2; clone_size: few; d_call: TRBD1; cdr3_aa: CASSSTRDSPKYF; cdr3_nt: TGTGCCAGCAGCTCAACTCGGGACAGCCCTAAGTACTTC
j_call: TRBJ2-1; v_call: TRBV7-2; clone_size: many; d_call: .; cdr3_aa: CASSLFGNNEQFF; cdr3_nt: TGTGCCAGCAGTTTATTTGGTAACAATGAGCAGTTCTTC
j_call: TRBJ2-7; v_call: TRBV29-1; clone_size: few; d_call: TRBD1; cdr3_aa: CSVGTGIYEQYF; cdr3_nt: TGCAGCGTGGGGACAGGTATCTACGAGCAGTACTTC
j_call: TRBJ2-1; v_call: TRBV7-3; clone_size: many; d_call: .; cdr3_aa: CASSPAGGVTYNEQFF; cdr3_nt: TGTGCCAGCAGCCCGGCCGGGGGAGTGACCTACAATGAGCAGTTCTTC
j_call: TRBJ2-7; v_call: TRBV5-1; clone_size: many; d_call: .; cdr3_aa: CASSYGPEGYEQYF; cdr3_nt: TGCGCCAGCAGCTATGGACCTGAGGGCTACGAGCAGTACTTC
j_call: TRBJ2-7; v_call: TRBV21-1; clone_size: .; d_call: .; cdr3_aa: CASSKNGRSYEQYF; cdr3_nt: TGTGCCAGCAGCAAAAATGGACGCTCCTACGAGCAGTACTTC
j_call: TRBJ1-2; v_call: TRBV10-3; clone_size: many; d_call: TRBD1; cdr3_aa: CAIRGTVGGYTF; cdr3_nt: TGTGCCATCAGGGGGACAGTAGGAGGCTACACCTTC
j_call: TRBJ2-1; v_call: TRBV7-2; clone_size: few; d_call: TRBD1; cdr3_aa: CASSLTGVGEQFF; cdr3_nt: TGTGCCAGCAGCTTAACAGGGGTGGGTGAGCAGTTCTTC
j_call: TRBJ2-1; v_call: TRBV9; clone_size: .; d_call: TRBD1; cdr3_aa: CASSADRGEQFF; cdr3_nt: TGTGCCAGCAGCGCAGACAGGGGTGAGCAGTTCTTC
j_call: TRBJ2-5; v_call: TRBV12-5; clone_size: .; d_call: .; cdr3_aa: CASGRKTGKAETQYF; cdr3_nt: TGTGCTAGTGGGCGAAAAACAGGGAAGGCGGAGACCCAGTACTTC
j_call: TRBJ1-2; v_call: TRBV12-3/TRBV12-4; clone_size: many; d_call: .; cdr3_aa: CASSFTQRYGYTF; cdr3_nt: TGTGCCAGCAGTTTCACCCAGCGGTATGGCTACACCTTC
j_call: TRBJ2-5; v_call: TRBV6-2/TRBV6-3; clone_size: many; d_call: TRBD2; cdr3_aa: CASSYPSGRASETQYF; cdr3_nt: TGTGCCAGCAGTTACCCCAGCGGGAGGGCCTCAGAGACCCAGTACTTC
j_call: TRBJ1-3; v_call: TRBV7-8; clone_size: many; d_call: .; cdr3_aa: CASSFRLFSSGNTIYF; cdr3_nt: TGTGCCAGCAGCTTCCGACTTTTCAGCTCTGGAAACACCATATATTTT
j_call: TRBJ2-1; v_call: TRBV7-2; clone_size: many; d_call: .; cdr3_aa: CASLPSRGAYNEQFF; cdr3_nt: TGTGCCAGCCTCCCCAGCAGGGGCGCCTACAATGAGCAGTTCTTC
j_call: TRBJ1-2; v_call: TRBV20-1; clone_size: .; d_call: .; cdr3_aa: CSAISRRINYGYTF; cdr3_nt: TGCAGTGCTATTAGCAGAAGGATTAACTATGGCTACACCTTC
j_call: TRBJ2-2; v_call: TRBV5-1; clone_size: many; d_call: .; cdr3_aa: CASRGSGELFF; cdr3_nt: TGCGCCAGCCGGGGTTCCGGGGAGCTGTTTTTT
j_call: TRBJ1-2; v_call: TRBV13; clone_size: .; d_call: .; cdr3_aa: CASSSTGNYGYTF; cdr3_nt: TGTGCCAGCAGCTCAACAGGGAACTATGGCTACACCTTC
j_call: TRBJ2-3; v_call: TRBV20-1; clone_size: many; d_call: .; cdr3_aa: CSARVGGITDTQYF; cdr3_nt: TGCAGTGCTAGAGTAGGGGGAATCACAGATACGCAGTATTTT
j_call: TRBJ2-2; v_call: TRBV7-2; clone_size: few; d_call: .; cdr3_aa: CASEAPSNTGELFF; cdr3_nt: TGTGCCAGCGAAGCCCCGAGCAACACCGGGGAGCTGTTTTTT
j_call: TRBJ2-7; v_call: TRBV12-3/TRBV12-4; clone_size: many; d_call: .; cdr3_aa: CASSLLGESSYEQYF; cdr3_nt: TGTGCCAGCAGTTTGTTAGGTGAGAGCTCCTACGAGCAGTACTTC
j_call: TRBJ2-3; v_call: TRBV4-1; clone_size: many; d_call: TRBD2; cdr3_aa: CASSVMEIERGYRNTQYF; cdr3_nt: TGCGCCAGCAGCGTGATGGAAATAGAGCGGGGGTATCGGAATACGCAGTATTTT
j_call: TRBJ2-7; v_call: TRBV4-3; clone_size: .; d_call: TRBD1; cdr3_aa: CASSQDRSGGQEQYF; cdr3_nt: TGCGCCAGCAGCCAAGATCGGTCAGGGGGACAAGAGCAGTACTTC
j_call: TRBJ1-1; v_call: TRBV5-6; clone_size: many; d_call: .; cdr3_aa: CASSLITGMNTEAFF; cdr3_nt: TGTGCCAGCAGCCTAATAACAGGGATGAACACTGAAGCTTTCTTT
j_call: TRBJ2-3; v_call: TRBV10-3; clone_size: many; d_call: .; cdr3_aa: CAISDRGKDTQYF; cdr3_nt: TGTGCCATCAGTGACCGGGGGAAAGATACGCAGTATTTT
j_call: TRBJ1-5; v_call: TRBV7-9; clone_size: .; d_call: .; cdr3_aa: CASSLGTGMSNQPQHF; cdr3_nt: TGTGCCAGCAGCTTAGGAACCGGGATGAGCAATCAGCCCCAGCATTTT
j_call: TRBJ1-2; v_call: TRBV29-1; clone_size: many; d_call: .; cdr3_aa: CSVESGVGYTF; cdr3_nt: TGCAGCGTTGAATCGGGGGTAGGCTACACCTTC
j_call: TRBJ2-1; v_call: TRBV7-9; clone_size: .; d_call: .; cdr3_aa: CASSLGGRDEQFF; cdr3_nt: TGTGCCAGCAGCTTAGGGGGGCGGGATGAGCAGTTCTTC
j_call: TRBJ1-1; v_call: TRBV20-1; clone_size: many; d_call: .; cdr3_aa: CSARAPTYTEAFF; cdr3_nt: TGCAGTGCTAGAGCTCCAACTTACACTGAAGCTTTCTTT
j_call: TRBJ1-1; v_call: TRBV27; clone_size: many; d_call: .; cdr3_aa: CASSRRLNTEAFF; cdr3_nt: TGTGCCAGCAGTAGGCGCCTGAACACTGAAGCTTTCTTT